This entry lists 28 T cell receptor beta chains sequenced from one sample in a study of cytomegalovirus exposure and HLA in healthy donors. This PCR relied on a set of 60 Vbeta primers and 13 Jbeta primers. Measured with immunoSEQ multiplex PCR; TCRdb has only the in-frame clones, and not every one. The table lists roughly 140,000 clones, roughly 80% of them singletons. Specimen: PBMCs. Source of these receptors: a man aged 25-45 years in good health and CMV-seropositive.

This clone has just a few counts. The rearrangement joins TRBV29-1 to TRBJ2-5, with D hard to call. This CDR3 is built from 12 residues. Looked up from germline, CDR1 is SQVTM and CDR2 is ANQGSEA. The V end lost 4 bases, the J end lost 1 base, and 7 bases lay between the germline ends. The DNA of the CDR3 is TGCAGCGTTGTTGAGGCCCAAGAGACCCAGTACTTC. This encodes CSVVEAQETQYF.

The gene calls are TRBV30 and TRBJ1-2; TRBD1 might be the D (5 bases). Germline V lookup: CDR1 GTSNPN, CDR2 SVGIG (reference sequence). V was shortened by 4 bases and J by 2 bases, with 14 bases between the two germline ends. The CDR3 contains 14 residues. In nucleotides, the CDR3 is TGTGCCTGGATTCCCAGGGTTTTCAACTATGGCTACACCTTC. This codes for CAWIPRVFNYGYTF.

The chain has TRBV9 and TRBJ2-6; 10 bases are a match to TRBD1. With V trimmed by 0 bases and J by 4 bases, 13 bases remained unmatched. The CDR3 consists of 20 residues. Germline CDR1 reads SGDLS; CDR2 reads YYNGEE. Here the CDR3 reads CASSVGQGAYFSTGANVLTF. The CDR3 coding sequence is TGTGCCAGCAGCGTAGGACAGGGGGCGTACTTTTCGACCGGGGCCAACGTCCTGACTTTC.

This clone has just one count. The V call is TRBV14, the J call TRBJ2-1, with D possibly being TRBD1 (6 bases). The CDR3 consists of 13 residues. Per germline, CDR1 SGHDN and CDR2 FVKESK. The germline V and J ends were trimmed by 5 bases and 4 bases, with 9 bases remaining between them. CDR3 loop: CASSIQGYNEQFF. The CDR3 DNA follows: TGTGCCAGCAGCATACAGGGTTACAATGAGCAGTTCTTC.

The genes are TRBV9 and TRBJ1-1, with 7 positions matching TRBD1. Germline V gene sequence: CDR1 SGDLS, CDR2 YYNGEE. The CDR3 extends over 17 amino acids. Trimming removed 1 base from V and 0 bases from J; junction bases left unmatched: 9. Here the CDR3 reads CASSVPRTGGMNTEAFF. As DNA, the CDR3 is TGTGCCAGCAGCGTACCAAGGACAGGTGGGATGAACACTGAAGCTTTCTTT.

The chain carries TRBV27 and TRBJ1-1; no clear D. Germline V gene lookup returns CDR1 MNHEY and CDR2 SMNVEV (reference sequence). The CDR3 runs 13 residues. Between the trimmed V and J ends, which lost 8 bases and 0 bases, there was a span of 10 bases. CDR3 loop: CASRSTVNTEAFF. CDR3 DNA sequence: TGTGCCAGCCGGTCAACGGTGAACACTGAAGCTTTCTTT.

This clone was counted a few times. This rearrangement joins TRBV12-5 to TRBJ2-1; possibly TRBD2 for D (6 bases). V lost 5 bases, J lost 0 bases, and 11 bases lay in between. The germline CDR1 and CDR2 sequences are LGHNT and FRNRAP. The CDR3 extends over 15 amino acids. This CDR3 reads CASGPQEGSYNEQFF. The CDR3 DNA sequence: TGTGCTAGTGGTCCTCAGGAGGGCTCCTACAATGAGCAGTTCTTC.

CDR3: CASSQIGTGGREKLFF. The CDR3 DNA reads as TGCGCCAGCAGCCAAATTGGCACAGGGGGTCGGGAAAAACTGTTTTTT. The V call is TRBV4-1, the J call TRBJ1-4, with 8 bases identical to TRBD1. V lost 2 bases and J lost 8; bases outside the gene matches: 10. This CDR3 spans 16 amino acids. The V gene's germline CDR1 is MGHRA and CDR2 YSYEKL.

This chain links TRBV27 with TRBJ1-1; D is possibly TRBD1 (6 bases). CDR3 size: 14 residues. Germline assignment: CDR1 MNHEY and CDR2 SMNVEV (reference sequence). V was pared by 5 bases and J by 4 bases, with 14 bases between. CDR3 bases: TGTGCCAGCAGTGGAGGACAGACCTTCACTGAAGCTTTCTTT. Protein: CASSGGQTFTEAFF.

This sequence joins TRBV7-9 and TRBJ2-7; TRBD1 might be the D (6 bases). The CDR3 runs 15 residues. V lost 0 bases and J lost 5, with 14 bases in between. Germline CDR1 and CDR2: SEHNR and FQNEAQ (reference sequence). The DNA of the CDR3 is TGTGCCAGCAGCTTAGCAGGGGGTGGGGGTAACGAGCAGTACTTC. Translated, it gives CASSLAGGGGNEQYF.

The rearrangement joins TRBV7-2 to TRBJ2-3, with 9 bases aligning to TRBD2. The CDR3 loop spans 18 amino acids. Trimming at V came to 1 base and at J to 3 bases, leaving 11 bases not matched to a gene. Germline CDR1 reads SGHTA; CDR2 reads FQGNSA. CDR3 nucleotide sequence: TGTGCCAGCAGCTTAGTGTGGTGGGGCGGGGGGGATACAGATACGCAGTATTTT. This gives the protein CASSLVWWGGGDTDTQYF.

This CDR3 reads CAWSVQRHTEAFF. CDR3 nucleotide sequence: TGTGCCTGGAGTGTGCAGCGTCACACTGAAGCTTTCTTT. The chain has TRBV30 and TRBJ1-1; D remains ambiguous. CDR1 is GTSNPN and CDR2 is SVGIG in the germline V gene (reference sequence). The CDR3 has 13 amino acids. Trimming removed 0 bases from V and 3 bases from J, with 8 bases in between.

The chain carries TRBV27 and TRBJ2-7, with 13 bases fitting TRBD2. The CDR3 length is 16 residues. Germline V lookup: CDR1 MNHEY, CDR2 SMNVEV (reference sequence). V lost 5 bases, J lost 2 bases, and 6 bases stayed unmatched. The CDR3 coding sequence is TGTGCCAGCAGTCCCCTCGGGACTAGCGGGACCTACGAGCAGTACTTC. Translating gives CASSPLGTSGTYEQYF.

The CDR3 loop is CASSLVAEETQYF. The CDR3 DNA sequence: TGTGCCAGCAGCTTAGTGGCAGAAGAGACCCAGTACTTC. The chain is built from TRBV7-6 and TRBJ2-5; D unresolved. The CDR3 sequence is 13 residues long. Between the trimmed V and J ends, which lost 1 base and 3 bases, there was a span of 6 bases. CDR1 is SGHVS, CDR2 FNYEAQ, per germline.

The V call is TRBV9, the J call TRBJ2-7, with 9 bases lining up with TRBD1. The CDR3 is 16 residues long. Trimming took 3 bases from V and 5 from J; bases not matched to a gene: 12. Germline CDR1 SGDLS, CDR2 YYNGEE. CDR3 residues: CASSGRSGQGDDEQYF. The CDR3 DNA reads TGTGCCAGCAGCGGCCGCTCGGGACAGGGCGACGACGAGCAGTACTTC.

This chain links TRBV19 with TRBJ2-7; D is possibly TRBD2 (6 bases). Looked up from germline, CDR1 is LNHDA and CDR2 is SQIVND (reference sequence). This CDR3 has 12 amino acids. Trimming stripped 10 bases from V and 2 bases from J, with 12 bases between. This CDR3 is CATGSAPYEQYF. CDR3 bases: TGTGCCACCGGGAGCGCTCCCTACGAGCAGTACTTC.

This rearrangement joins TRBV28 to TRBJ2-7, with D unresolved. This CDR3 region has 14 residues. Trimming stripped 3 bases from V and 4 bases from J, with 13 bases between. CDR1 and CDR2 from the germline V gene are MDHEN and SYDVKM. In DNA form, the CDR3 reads TGTGCCAGCAGTTTGGGCCCACTTCTATACGAGCAGTACTTC. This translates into CASSLGPLLYEQYF.

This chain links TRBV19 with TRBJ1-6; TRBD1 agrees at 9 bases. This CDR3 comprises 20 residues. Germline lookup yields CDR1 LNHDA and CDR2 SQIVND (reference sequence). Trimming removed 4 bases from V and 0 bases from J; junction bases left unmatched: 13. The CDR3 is CASSTRPGQGRSSYNSPLHF. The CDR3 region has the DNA TGTGCCAGTAGTACCCGACCGGGACAGGGACGGAGCTCCTATAATTCACCCCTCCACTTT.

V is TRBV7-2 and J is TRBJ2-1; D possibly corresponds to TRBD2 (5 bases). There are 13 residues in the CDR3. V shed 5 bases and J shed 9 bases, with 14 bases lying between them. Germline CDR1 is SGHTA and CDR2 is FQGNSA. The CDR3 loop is CASSPASTPEQFF. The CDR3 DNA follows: TGTGCCAGCAGCCCCGCTAGCACGCCTGAGCAGTTCTTC. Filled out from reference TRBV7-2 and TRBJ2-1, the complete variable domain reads GAGVSQSPSNKVTEKGKDVELRCDPISGHTALYWYRQSLGQGLEFLIYFQGNSAPDKSGLPSDRFSAERTGGSVSTLTIQRTQQEDSAVYLCASSPASTPEQFFGPGTRLTVL.

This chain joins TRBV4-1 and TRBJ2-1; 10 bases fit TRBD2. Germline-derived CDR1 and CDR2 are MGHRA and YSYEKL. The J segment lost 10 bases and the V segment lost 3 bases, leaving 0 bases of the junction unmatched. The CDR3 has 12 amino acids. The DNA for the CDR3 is TGCGCCAGCAGCCATAGCGGGAGGGAGCAGTTCTTC. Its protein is CASSHSGREQFF.

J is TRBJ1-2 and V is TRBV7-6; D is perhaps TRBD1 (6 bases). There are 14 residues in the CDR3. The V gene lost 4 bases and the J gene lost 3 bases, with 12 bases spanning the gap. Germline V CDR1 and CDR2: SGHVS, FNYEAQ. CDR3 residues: CASSSRGLDYGYTF. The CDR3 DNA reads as TGTGCCAGCAGCTCCAGGGGTCTCGACTATGGCTACACCTTC.

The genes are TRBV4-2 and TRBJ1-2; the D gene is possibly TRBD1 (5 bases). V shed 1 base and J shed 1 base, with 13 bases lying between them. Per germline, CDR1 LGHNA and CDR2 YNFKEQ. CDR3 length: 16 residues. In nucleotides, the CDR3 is TGTGCCAGCAGCCAAGGCAGGGCGTGGAGTAACTATGGCTACACCTTC. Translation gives CASSQGRAWSNYGYTF.

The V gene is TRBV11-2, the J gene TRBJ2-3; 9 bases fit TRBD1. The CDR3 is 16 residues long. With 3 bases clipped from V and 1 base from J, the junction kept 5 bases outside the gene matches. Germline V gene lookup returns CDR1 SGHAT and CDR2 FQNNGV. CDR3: CASSFGTGYGTDTQYF. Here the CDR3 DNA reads TGTGCCAGCAGCTTCGGGACAGGGTATGGCACAGATACGCAGTATTTT.

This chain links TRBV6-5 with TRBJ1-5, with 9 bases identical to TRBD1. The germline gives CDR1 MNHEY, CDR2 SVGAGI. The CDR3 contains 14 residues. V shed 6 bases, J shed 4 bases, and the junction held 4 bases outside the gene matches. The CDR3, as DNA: TGTGCCAGCAGAAAGGGACAGGGTAATCAGCCCCAGCATTTT. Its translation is CASRKGQGNQPQHF.

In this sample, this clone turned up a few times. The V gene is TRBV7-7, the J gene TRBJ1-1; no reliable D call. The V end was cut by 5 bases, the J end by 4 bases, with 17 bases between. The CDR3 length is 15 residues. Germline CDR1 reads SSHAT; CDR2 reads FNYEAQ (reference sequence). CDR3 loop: CASSEREGLGTEAFF. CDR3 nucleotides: TGTGCCAGCAGCGAGAGGGAGGGATTGGGCACTGAAGCTTTCTTT.

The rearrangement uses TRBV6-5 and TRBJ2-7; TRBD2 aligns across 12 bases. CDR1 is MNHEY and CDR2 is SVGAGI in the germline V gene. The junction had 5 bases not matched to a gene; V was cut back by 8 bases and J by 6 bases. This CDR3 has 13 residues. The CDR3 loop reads CASGLAGWGEQYF. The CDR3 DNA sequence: TGTGCCAGCGGACTAGCGGGGTGGGGCGAGCAGTACTTC.

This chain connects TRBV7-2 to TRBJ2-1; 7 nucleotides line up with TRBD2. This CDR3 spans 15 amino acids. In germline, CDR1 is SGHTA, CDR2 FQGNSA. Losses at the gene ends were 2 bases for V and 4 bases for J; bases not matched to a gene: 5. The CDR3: CASSLQRGKYNEQFF. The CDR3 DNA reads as TGTGCCAGCAGCTTACAGCGGGGAAAATACAATGAGCAGTTCTTC.

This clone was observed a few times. CDR3 DNA sequence: TGTGCCAGCACCTGGGCTAACACTGAAGCTTTCTTT. Amino acid sequence: CASTWANTEAFF. This rearrangement joins TRBV19 to TRBJ1-1, with unresolved D. The CDR3 sequence is 12 residues long. Germline V lookup: CDR1 LNHDA, CDR2 SQIVND (reference sequence). The V and J ends lost 9 bases and 2 bases respectively, with 10 bases between them.